Below, 14 T cell receptor beta chains from the same sample are listed, as sequenced in a study of T cell responses to AZD1222 COVID-19 vaccine. Clones were sequenced by immunoSEQ multiplex PCR, and TCRdb holds only the in-frame ones, with some missing. Of some 140,000 clones in the sample, 80% to 95% are singletons; the top ten hold around 3.1%. The source material was peripheral blood, sampled on day 0 of AZD1222 vaccination. The receptor set was obtained from an adult in good health.

Regarding this clone: A junction end diverges from the germline sequence, so it may reflect a read error. DNA of the CDR3: TGTGCCAGCAGTCAAATGTACTACGCGCAGTACTTC. It encodes CASSQMYYAQYF. This chain uses TRBV28 with TRBJ2-7; no clear D. Germline loops: CDR1 MDHEN, CDR2 SYDVKM. This CDR3 comprises 12 residues.

This chain joins TRBV15 and TRBJ2-7; 10 bases line up with TRBD2. The CDR3 consists of 14 residues. Germline V gene sequence: CDR1 LNHNV, CDR2 YYDKDF (reference sequence). The V and J ends lost 4 bases and 4 bases, in that order; junction bases with no gene match: 4. The CDR3 reads CATSTRTSGYEQYF. The CDR3, as DNA: TGTGCCACCAGCACCCGGACTAGCGGTTACGAGCAGTACTTC. The complete variable domain, with remaining parts taken from reference TRBV15 and TRBJ2-7, reads DAMVIQNPRYQVTQFGKPVTLSCSQTLNHNVMYWYQQKSSQAPKLLFHYYDKDFNNEADTPDNFQSRRPNTSFCFLDIRSPGLGDTAMYLCATSTRTSGYEQYFGPGTRLTVT.

V gene TRBV27 combines with J gene TRBJ1-1; D not resolved. Between the trimmed V and J ends, which lost 0 bases and 1 base, there was a span of 9 bases. The CDR3 length is 15 residues. Germline V gives CDR1 MNHEY, CDR2 SMNVEV (reference sequence). The CDR3 loop reads CASSLSPAKNTEAFF. In DNA form, the CDR3 reads TGTGCCAGCAGTTTATCCCCTGCCAAGAACACTGAAGCTTTCTTT.

V gene TRBV6-5 combines with J gene TRBJ2-2, with D hard to call. In germline, CDR1 is MNHEY, CDR2 SVGAGI. The CDR3 sequence is 13 residues long. V lost 6 bases to trimming and J lost 7 bases, with 12 bases between them. This CDR3 is CASSELQRGELFF. CDR3 sequence (DNA): TGTGCCAGCAGCGAGCTACAGCGCGGGGAGCTGTTTTTT.

This chain joins TRBV2 and TRBJ1-3; D is unclear. The V gene lost 5 bases and the J gene lost 0 bases, with 8 bases spanning the gap. Germline loops: CDR1 SNHLY, CDR2 FYNNEI. The CDR3 is made up of 14 amino acids. The CDR3, as DNA: TGTGCCAGCAGTAAGGACGTCTCTGGAAACACCATATATTTT. This encodes CASSKDVSGNTIYF.

The genes are TRBV28 and TRBJ1-5; 9 nucleotides align to TRBD1. CDR3 length equals 16 residues. V shed 6 bases, J shed 4 bases, and the junction held 10 bases outside the gene matches. Germline loops: CDR1 MDHEN, CDR2 SYDVKM. This CDR3 reads CASRTPGQGINQPQHF. The CDR3 region has the DNA TGTGCCAGCAGAACCCCAGGACAGGGGATTAATCAGCCCCAGCATTTT.

This chain links TRBV5-1 with TRBJ1-1; weak D call: TRBD1 (6 bases). This CDR3 is built from 16 residues. Germline CDR1 and CDR2: SGHRS and YFSETQ. V lost 0 bases and J 3 bases, leaving 15 bases between the germline ends. CDR3 protein: CASSLDRDRAHTEAFF. The DNA for the CDR3 is TGCGCCAGCAGCTTGGACAGGGACCGCGCGCACACTGAAGCTTTCTTT.

The chain links TRBV4-3 to TRBJ1-2, with a possible D match to TRBD1 (5 bases). Germline V gives CDR1 LGHNA, CDR2 YSLEER. CDR3 length equals 13 residues. V dropped 4 bases and J dropped 3 bases, with 9 bases sitting between them. CDR3 DNA sequence: TGCGCCAGCAGCCTAACGGGGGACTATGGCTACACCTTC. Residues: CASSLTGDYGYTF.

This chain joins TRBV5-1 and TRBJ2-3, with D possibly being TRBD2 (5 bases). Per germline, CDR1 SGHRS and CDR2 YFSETQ. The CDR3 is 15 residues long. Trimming cost V 6 bases and J 4 bases, with 18 bases left between them. CDR3 sequence reads: CASKNGVLAADTQYF. CDR3 nucleotide sequence: TGCGCCAGCAAAAATGGCGTCCTAGCAGCAGATACGCAGTATTTT.

V and J are TRBV2 and TRBJ2-5; TRBD2 aligns across 10 bases. From germline, CDR1 is SNHLY and CDR2 FYNNEI. V trimming: 7 bases; J trimming: 4 bases; junction bases outside the gene matches: 9. There are 15 residues in the CDR3. The CDR3, as DNA: TGTGCCAGCATGGGACTAGCGCCCAGCAGAGAGACCCAGTACTTC. This gives the protein CASMGLAPSRETQYF.

This chain joins TRBV28 and TRBJ1-6, with D possibly TRBD1 on 6 matching bases. V was cut by 8 bases and J by 12 bases, with 17 bases left in between. The CDR3 covers 13 residues. The germline CDR1 and CDR2 sequences are MDHEN and SYDVKM. CDR3 residues: CASGGPPNRPLHF. DNA of the CDR3: TGTGCCAGCGGGGGCCCTCCTAATCGACCCCTCCACTTT. Based on the CDR3 plus reference TRBV28 and TRBJ1-6, the full variable domain is DVKVTQSSRYLVKRTGEKVFLECVQDMDHENMFWYRQDPGLGLRLIYFSYDVKMKEKGDIPEGYSVSREKKERFSLILESASTNQTSMYLCASGGPPNRPLHFGNGTRLTVT.

The chain uses TRBV10-2 and TRBJ1-2; D uncertain. Germline V CDR1 and CDR2: WSHSY, SAAADI. The ends were cut back, 3 bases at V and 6 bases at J, with 11 bases in the middle. The CDR3 length is 13 residues. CDR3 residues: CASSDLSINGYTF. DNA for the CDR3: TGCGCCAGCAGTGATTTGAGCATTAATGGCTACACCTTC.

V gene TRBV7-2 combines with J gene TRBJ1-1; tentatively, D is TRBD1 (5 bases). The CDR3 is 13 residues long. CDR1 is SGHTA, CDR2 FQGNSA, per germline. V lost 5 bases and J lost 11, with 18 bases in between. The CDR3 nucleotides read TGTGCCAGCAGCATTCCTGGGGGGAGTTCTGCTTTCTTT. Its protein product is CASSIPGGSSAFF.

The chain combines TRBV29-1 with TRBJ1-1, with D unresolved. Germline CDR1 is SQVTM and CDR2 is ANQGSEA. V was shortened by 4 bases and J by 5 bases, with 17 bases between the two germline ends. The CDR3 is made up of 14 amino acids. DNA of the CDR3: TGCAGCGTTGTAAGGGCTGGAGTTAGGACTGAAGCTTTCTTT. This sequence encodes CSVVRAGVRTEAFF. The full variable domain, with the rest looked up from reference TRBV29-1 and TRBJ1-1, is SAVISQKPSRDICQRGTSLTIQCQVDSQVTMMFWYRQQPGQSLTLIATANQGSEATYESGFVIDKFPISRPNLTFSTLTVSNMSPEDSSIYLCSVVRAGVRTEAFFGQGTRLTVV.